This T cell receptor beta chain was obtained from a study of T cells in Graves' hyperthyroidism and ophthalmopathy. The germline V gene has CDR1 MDHEN and CDR2 SYDVKM. V lost 10 bases and J 4 bases, leaving 13 bases between the germline ends. This CDR3 has 13 residues. This clonotype was seen many times. TCR beta CDR3 region amplification was performed from RNA transcripts. HTBI primers were used for first-round RT-PCR of the TCR CDR3. TCRdb re-analysed the multiplex PCR reads in MiXCR, keeping a single row per CDR3 protein. This table holds 330,000 or so distinct CDR3 sequences, 15% to 20% found once.

The TCR comes from a woman in her thirties or forties with Graves' ophthalmopathy. The sequencing input was blood. The rearrangement joins TRBV28 to TRBJ2-2; D is unresolved. CDR3 residues: CATDHVVTGELFF. For the CDR3, the DNA is TGTGCCACAGATCACGTCGTCACCGGGGAGCTGTTTTTT.